The source of this TCR beta chain is a study of blood T cell repertoires in COVID-19. Study-level background: The United States, Italy and Spain were the sources of the acute and convalescent COVID-19 samples. The cDNA or gDNA used as material had been derived from T cells, B-cell-depleted T cells, or PBMCs.

Produced via immunoSEQ multiplex PCR; TCRdb's table is partial and in-frame only. The sample has a few hundred thousand clones; about four fifths are singletons. Germline CDR1 reads SGHDN; CDR2 reads FVKESK. This CDR3 is built from 15 residues. The V and J ends lost 4 bases and 7 bases, in that order; junction bases with no gene match: 6. The sequence was collected from an elderly man with acute or convalescent COVID-19. This chain links TRBV14 with TRBJ2-1; the match to TRBD2 covers 11 bases. Source material: peripheral blood. CDR3 DNA: TGTGCCAGCAGCCTACTAGCGGGAGCGCGGAATGAGCAGTTCTTC. Translating it yields CASSLLAGARNEQFF.